The entry below describes one T cell receptor (beta chain). This CDR3 has 18 amino acids. Trimming removed 7 bases at V and 8 bases at J, with 32 bases between. From germline, CDR1 is MNHNS and CDR2 SASEGT. The data originate from a study of blood T cells in healthy people across ages. Then a second PCR, running about 7 to 11 cycles, was carried out with a sample-barcoded 5' primer and a J-beta primer mix. The authors tagged each cDNA molecule using a template-switch adaptor with 12 random nucleotides. All samples gave at least 2.5 million CDR3-containing paired-end reads. One entry per CDR3 protein results from TCRdb running MiXCR on the 5' RACE reads. This sample has hundreds of thousands of distinct CDR3 sequences; 58% occur once, and the top ten carry roughly 34%.

The chain has TRBV6-1 and TRBJ1-2; D ambiguous. This clonotype originated in a man aged 55 to 70 in good health. The sequenced sample was blood. The CDR3 bases are TGTGCCAGCACACCCCCAATCAACGAACCGGGTCCTTCTATGGGCTACACCTTC. This gives the protein CASTPPINEPGPSMGYTF.